This T cell receptor (beta chain) derives from a study of shared clonotypes between healthy human individuals. Overall study results and limits: Generation probabilities were higher for clonotypes shared across all four sorted-subset donors than for unshared ones. Depth of sequencing was expected to influence donor clonotype sharing.

Libraries were prepared by immunoSEQ multiplex PCR; TCRdb keeps only in-frame clonotypes and omits some of them. The sample contains 550,000 to 850,000 clones, approximately 77% of which appear only once. This CDR3 has 15 amino acids. V lost 4 bases, J lost 3 bases, and 5 bases stayed unmatched. In germline, CDR1 is SEHNR, CDR2 FQNEAQ (reference sequence). As for this clone: As yet, its antigen is unknown.

This clonotype originated in a woman in her 30s in good health. The chain couples TRBV7-9 to TRBJ2-1, with 8 bases matching TRBD2. Sequencing used memory CD4+ T cells sorted from blood. Stated subset: CD45RA-negative fraction. CDR3 sequence reads: CASSSPGLVYNEQFF. The CDR3 DNA sequence: TGTGCCAGCAGCTCCCCGGGACTAGTCTACAATGAGCAGTTCTTC.